Shown below are 11 T cell receptor beta chains from a single sample sequenced in a study of CD8 T cells in ankylosing spondylitis. TCRdb passed the 5' RACE reads through MiXCR, listing each CDR3 protein once. The sample lists about 420,000 distinct CDR3 sequences; around 20% were seen once. Antigens of these TCRs are unknown. General study results and limits: Ankylosing spondylitis blood appeared to carry a characteristic TCR beta motif of roughly 8 highly homologous variants.

The sequenced sample was blood, either unsorted or a sorted T cell fraction (not recorded which). Receptors originate from a male donor with ankylosing spondylitis.

This clonotype was seen a few times. The chain couples TRBV7-8 to TRBJ2-2; D perhaps matches TRBD1 (6 bases). The germline CDR1 and CDR2 sequences are SGHVS and FQNEAQ. V shed 6 bases and J shed 4 bases, with 15 bases lying between them. The CDR3 is 15 amino acids. For the CDR3, the DNA is TGTGCCAGCAGGCCCCCGGGACAAGGCACCGGGGAGCTGTTTTTT. Amino acid sequence: CASRPPGQGTGELFF.

The sample holds a few counts of this clonotype. Germline is not matched at one junction end, which may reflect a read error. The CDR3 spells CASSLGVPIEGTEAFF. The CDR3 DNA is TGTGCCAGCAGTTTGGGGGTACCCATTGAGGGCACTGAAGCTTTCTTT. The chain links TRBV5-5 to TRBJ1-1; weak D call: TRBD1 (5 bases). Per germline, CDR1 SGHKS and CDR2 YYEKEE (reference sequence). The CDR3 sequence is 16 residues long.

The chain uses TRBV6-2 or TRBV6-3 and TRBJ2-3; 7 bases map to TRBD1. Germline CDR1 reads MNHEY; CDR2 reads SVGEGT. V trimming: 6 bases; J trimming: 4 bases; junction bases outside the gene matches: 7. The CDR3 is made up of 14 amino acids. DNA of the CDR3: TGTGCCAGCAGCCCTACAGGGGTTGCAGATACGCAGTATTTT. Protein product: CASSPTGVADTQYF.

The chain couples TRBV10-3 to TRBJ2-3, with TRBD2 matching over 7 bases. Unmatched junction bases numbered 1, after V lost 0 bases and J lost 1 base. CDR3 length equals 15 residues. Germline lookup yields CDR1 ENHRY and CDR2 SYGVKD. CDR3 sequence: CAISESAGGTDTQYF. In DNA, the CDR3 is TGTGCCATCAGTGAGTCTGCGGGGGGCACAGATACGCAGTATTTT.

The V gene is TRBV2, the J gene TRBJ2-1, with 12 bases lining up with TRBD2. Germline V CDR1 and CDR2: SNHLY, FYNNEI. V lost 1 base to trimming and J lost 10 bases; unmatched junction nucleotides: 5. The CDR3 spans 15 residues. DNA for the CDR3: TGTGCCAGCAGTGAAGGACTAGCGGGAGTGCGCGAGCAGTTCTTC. It codes for CASSEGLAGVREQFF.

This clonotype is judged medium-sized. The chain uses TRBV5-1 and TRBJ2-1, with TRBD2 as a possible D gene (6 bases). The CDR3 is made up of 12 amino acids. Looked up from germline, CDR1 is SGHRS and CDR2 is YFSETQ. V lost 0 bases and J 12 bases, leaving 10 bases between the germline ends. As DNA, the CDR3 is TGCGCCAGCAGCTTGGGTCGGGACTCGCAGTTCTTC. This translates into CASSLGRDSQFF.

J is TRBJ2-7 and V is TRBV28; 9 positions agree with TRBD2. V gave up 9 bases and J gave up 3 bases; unmatched junction bases: 12. The germline V gene has CDR1 MDHEN and CDR2 SYDVKM. CDR3 length: 15 residues. CDR3 loop: CASTAGGRANYEQYF. CDR3 coding DNA: TGTGCCAGTACTGCTGGCGGGAGGGCCAACTACGAGCAGTACTTC.

The sample holds many counts of this clonotype. V and J are TRBV25-1 and TRBJ2-7; 7 bases agree with TRBD1. J was trimmed by 3 bases and V by 6 bases; bases with no gene match: 8. The CDR3 runs 14 residues. CDR1 is MGHDK, CDR2 SYGVNS, per germline. The CDR3 nucleotides are TGTGCCAGCAGGGAGCCGGGACAGTACTACGAGCAGTACTTC. Amino acids: CASREPGQYYEQYF.

The chain couples TRBV29-1 to TRBJ1-4, with 10 bases matching TRBD1. CDR3 length equals 13 residues. V lost 7 bases to trimming and J lost 6 bases; unmatched junction nucleotides: 5. Germline-derived CDR1 and CDR2 are SQVTM and ANQGSEA. The CDR3 loop reads CSALGQGHEKLFF. CDR3 nucleotides: TGCAGCGCATTGGGACAGGGGCATGAAAAACTGTTTTTT.

This clonotype was detected a few times. This sequence joins TRBV10-3 and TRBJ2-1, with 13 bases matching TRBD2. Trimming took 3 bases from V and 6 from J; bases not matched to a gene: 11. The CDR3 consists of 18 residues. Germline loops: CDR1 ENHRY, CDR2 SYGVKD. CDR3 loop: CAISDGGGLAGSANEQFF. The CDR3 DNA is TGTGCCATCAGTGACGGGGGGGGACTAGCGGGGTCAGCCAATGAGCAGTTCTTC.

The chain uses TRBV27 and TRBJ1-2; D unresolved. The CDR3 loop spans 14 amino acids. Trimming pared 2 bases from V and 4 bases from J, leaving 11 bases between. In germline, CDR1 is MNHEY, CDR2 SMNVEV (reference sequence). For the CDR3, the DNA is TGTGCCAGCAGTTTAAAGGACCGGTTCTATGGCTACACCTTC. Residues: CASSLKDRFYGYTF.